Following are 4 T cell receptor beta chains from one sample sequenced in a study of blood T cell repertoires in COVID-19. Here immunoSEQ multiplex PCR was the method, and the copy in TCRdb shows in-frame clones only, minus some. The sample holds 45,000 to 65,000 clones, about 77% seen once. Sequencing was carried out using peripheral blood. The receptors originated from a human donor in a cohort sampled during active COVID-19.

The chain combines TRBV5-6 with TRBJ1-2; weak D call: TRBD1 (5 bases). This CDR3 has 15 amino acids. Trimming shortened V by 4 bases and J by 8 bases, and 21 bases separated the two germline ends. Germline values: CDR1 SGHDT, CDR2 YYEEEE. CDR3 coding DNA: TGTGCCAGCAGCATTGCCCAGGGTATCTTCTGGGGCTACACCTTC. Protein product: CASSIAQGIFWGYTF.

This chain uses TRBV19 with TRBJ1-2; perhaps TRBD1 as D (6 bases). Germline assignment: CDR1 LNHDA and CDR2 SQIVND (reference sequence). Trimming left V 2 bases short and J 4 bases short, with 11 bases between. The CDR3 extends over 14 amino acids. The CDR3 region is CASSIQGITYGYTF. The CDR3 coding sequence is TGTGCCAGTAGTATACAGGGGATTACCTATGGCTACACCTTC.

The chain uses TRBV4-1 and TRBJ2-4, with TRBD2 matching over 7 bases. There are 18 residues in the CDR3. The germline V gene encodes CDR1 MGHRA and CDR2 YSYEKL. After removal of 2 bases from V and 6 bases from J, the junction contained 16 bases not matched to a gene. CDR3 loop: CASSQFGPGLADRNIQYF. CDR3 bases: TGCGCCAGCAGCCAATTTGGTCCCGGGCTAGCGGATAGAAACATTCAGTACTTC.

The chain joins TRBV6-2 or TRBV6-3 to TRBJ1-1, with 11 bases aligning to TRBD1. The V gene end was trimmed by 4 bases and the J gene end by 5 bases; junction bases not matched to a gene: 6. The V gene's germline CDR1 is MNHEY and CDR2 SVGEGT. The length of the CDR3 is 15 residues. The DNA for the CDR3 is TGTGCCAGCAGTTTTTCCGGGACAGGGGGGACTGAAGCTTTCTTT. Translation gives CASSFSGTGGTEAFF.